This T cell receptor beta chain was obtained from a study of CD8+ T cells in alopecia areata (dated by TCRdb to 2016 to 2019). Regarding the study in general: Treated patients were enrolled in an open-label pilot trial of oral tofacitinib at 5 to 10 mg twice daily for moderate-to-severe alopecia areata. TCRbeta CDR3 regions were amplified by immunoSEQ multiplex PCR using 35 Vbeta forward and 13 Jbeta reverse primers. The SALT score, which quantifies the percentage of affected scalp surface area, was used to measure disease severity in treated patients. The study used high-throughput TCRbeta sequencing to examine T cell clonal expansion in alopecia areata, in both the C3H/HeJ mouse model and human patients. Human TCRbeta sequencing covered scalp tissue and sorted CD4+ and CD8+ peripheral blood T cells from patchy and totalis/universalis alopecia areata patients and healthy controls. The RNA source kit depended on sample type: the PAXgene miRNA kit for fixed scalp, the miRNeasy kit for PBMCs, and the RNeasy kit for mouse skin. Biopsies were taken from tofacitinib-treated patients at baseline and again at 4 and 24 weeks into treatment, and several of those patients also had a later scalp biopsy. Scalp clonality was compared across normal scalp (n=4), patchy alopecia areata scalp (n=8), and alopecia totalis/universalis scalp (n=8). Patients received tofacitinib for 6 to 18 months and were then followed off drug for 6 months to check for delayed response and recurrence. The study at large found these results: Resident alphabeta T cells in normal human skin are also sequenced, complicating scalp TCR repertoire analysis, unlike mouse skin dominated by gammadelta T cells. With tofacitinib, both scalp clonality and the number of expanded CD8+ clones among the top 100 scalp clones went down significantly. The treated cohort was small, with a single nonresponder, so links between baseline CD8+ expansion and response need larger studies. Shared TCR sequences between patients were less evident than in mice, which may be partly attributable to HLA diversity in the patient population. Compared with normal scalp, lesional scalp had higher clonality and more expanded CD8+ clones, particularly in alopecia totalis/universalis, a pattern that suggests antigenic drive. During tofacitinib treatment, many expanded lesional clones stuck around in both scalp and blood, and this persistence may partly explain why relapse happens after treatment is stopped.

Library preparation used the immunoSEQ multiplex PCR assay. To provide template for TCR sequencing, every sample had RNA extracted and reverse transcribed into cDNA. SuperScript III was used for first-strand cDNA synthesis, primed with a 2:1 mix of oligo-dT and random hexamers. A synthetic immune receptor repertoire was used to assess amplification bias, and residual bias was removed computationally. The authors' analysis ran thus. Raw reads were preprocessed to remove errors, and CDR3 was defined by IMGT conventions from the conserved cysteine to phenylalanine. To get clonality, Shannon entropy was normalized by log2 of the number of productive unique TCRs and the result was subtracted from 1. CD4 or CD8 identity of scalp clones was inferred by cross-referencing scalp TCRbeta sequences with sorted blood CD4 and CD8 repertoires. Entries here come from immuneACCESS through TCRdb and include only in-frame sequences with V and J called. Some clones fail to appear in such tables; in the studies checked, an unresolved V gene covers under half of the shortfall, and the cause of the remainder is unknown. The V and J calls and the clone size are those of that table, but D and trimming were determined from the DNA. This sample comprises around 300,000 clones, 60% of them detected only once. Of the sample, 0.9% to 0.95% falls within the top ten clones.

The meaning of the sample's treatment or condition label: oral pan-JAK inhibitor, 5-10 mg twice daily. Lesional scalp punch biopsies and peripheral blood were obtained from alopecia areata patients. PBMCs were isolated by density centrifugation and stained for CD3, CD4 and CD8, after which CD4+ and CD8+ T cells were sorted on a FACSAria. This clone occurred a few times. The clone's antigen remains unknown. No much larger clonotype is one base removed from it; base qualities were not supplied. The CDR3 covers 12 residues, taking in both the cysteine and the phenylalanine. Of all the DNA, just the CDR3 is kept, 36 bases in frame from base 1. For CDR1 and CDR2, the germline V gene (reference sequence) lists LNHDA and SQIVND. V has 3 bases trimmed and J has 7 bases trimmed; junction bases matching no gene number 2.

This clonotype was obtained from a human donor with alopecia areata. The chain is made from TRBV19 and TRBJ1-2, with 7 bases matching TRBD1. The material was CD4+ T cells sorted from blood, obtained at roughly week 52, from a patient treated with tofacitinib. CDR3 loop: CASSIRDSGYTF. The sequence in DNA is TGTGCCAGTAGTATCCGGGACAGTGGCTACACCTTC.